The clone carrying this T cell receptor beta chain was recorded once. The protocol was immunoSEQ multiplex PCR, while the TCRdb copy is restricted to in-frame clones and leaves out a portion. The sample yields tens of thousands of clones, roughly 93% seen once. These data are taken from a study of control samples from healthy donors and cancer patients. The CDR3 length is 13 residues. V was cut by 2 bases and J by 8 bases, with 12 bases left in between. Germline lookup yields CDR1 KGHSH and CDR2 LQKENI. The sequenced sample was PBMCs. The chain combines TRBV18 with TRBJ1-1, with a tentative D call TRBD1 (6 bases). The clonotype was recovered from a man between 50 and 59 years old with lung cancer. The DNA for the CDR3 is TGTGCCAGCTCACCAGGGCTAGGGGGGGAAGCTTTCTTT. Its translation is CASSPGLGGEAFF. The variable domain in full, with the rest retrieved from reference TRBV18 and TRBJ1-1, is NAGVMQNPRHLVRRRGQEARLRCSPMKGHSHVYWYRQLPEEGLKFMVYLQKENIIDESGMPKERFSAEFPKEGPSILRIQQVVRGDSAAYFCASSPGLGGEAFFGQGTRLTVV.